Sequencing of this T cell receptor beta chain was carried out in a study of human T cells and chemical hapten exposure. About this clonotype: Its antigen is not identified.

MiXCR, applied by TCRdb to the RACE reads, yields one record per CDR3 protein. The table shows some 340,000 distinct CDR3 sequences, with around 7% occurring only once. The CDR3 runs 18 residues. The ends were cut back, 6 bases at V and 2 bases at J, with 23 bases in the middle. The germline CDR1 and CDR2 sequences are MNHNY and SVGAGI (reference sequence). Time point described: patch test 1, 2 weeks after DPC sensitization. Indicated treatment: therapeutic diphenylcyclopropenone sensitization with weekly scalp DPC. General study findings and limits: Patch test score showed a positive correlation with PT1 expanded TCR counts.

The specimen comprised whole blood, sampled in connection with sensitization to the hapten diphenylcyclopropenone (DPC). This TCR was recovered from a woman aged 18 to 35 with alopecia areata. Some clones in this sample may be carry-over from other donors' samples. This sequence joins TRBV6-6 and TRBJ1-5, with unresolved D. DNA of the CDR3: TGTGCCAGCAGCCATTCCGGGTCCTACCCCCCGGGCAATCAGCCCCAGCATTTT. It is translated as CASSHSGSYPPGNQPQHF.